The 12 T cell receptor beta chains presented below share a single source sample, sequenced in a study of T cell changes during pregnancy in multiple sclerosis. Measured with immunoSEQ multiplex PCR; TCRdb has only the in-frame clones, and not every one. The sample yields 65,000 to 90,000 clones, roughly 92% seen once. The sequences come from peripheral blood, collected before pregnancy. The receptors come from a female donor with multiple sclerosis, enrolled in a pregnancy study.

In DNA form, the CDR3 reads TGCGCCAGCAGCTTCCTAACCGACAGCCCAGATACGCAGTATTTT. Amino acid sequence: CASSFLTDSPDTQYF. The V and J genes are TRBV5-1 and TRBJ2-3, with D tentatively TRBD1 (5 bases). From germline, CDR1 is SGHRS and CDR2 YFSETQ. CDR3 length: 15 residues. V shed 2 bases and J shed 4 bases, with 14 bases lying between them.

CDR3 sequence: CASSVRLAGHQETQYF. For the CDR3, the DNA is TGTGCCAGCAGCGTCCGACTAGCGGGACACCAAGAGACCCAGTACTTC. The chain links TRBV5-5 to TRBJ2-5, with 11 positions matching TRBD2. Germline trimming cut 4 bases from V and 0 bases from J; bases unmatched to any gene: 5. Germline V gene data show CDR1 as SGHKS and CDR2 as YYEKEE (reference sequence). CDR3 length: 16 amino acids.

The J gene is TRBJ2-3, the V gene TRBV9; TRBD2 agrees at 11 bases. Trimming removed 1 base from V and 1 base from J; junction bases left unmatched: 5. The germline CDR1 and CDR2 sequences are SGDLS and YYNGEE. This CDR3 has 17 residues. The CDR3, as DNA: TGTGCCAGCAGCGTACAAGGGGGACTAGCGGGCACAGATACGCAGTATTTT. Its protein is CASSVQGGLAGTDTQYF.

CDR3 sequence reads: CASSPSGLAGVTDTQYF. DNA for the CDR3: TGTGCCAGCAGTCCGTCAGGGCTAGCGGGAGTAACAGATACGCAGTATTTT. The V call is TRBV28, the J call TRBJ2-3; 10 bases are a match to TRBD2. V lost 5 bases and J lost 3; bases outside the gene matches: 11. This CDR3 is built from 17 residues. Germline-derived CDR1 and CDR2 are MDHEN and SYDVKM.

This clone was counted only a few times. This chain uses TRBV29-1 with TRBJ1-1; D remains ambiguous. The CDR3 sequence is 11 residues long. The ends were cut back, 4 bases at V and 3 bases at J, with 6 bases in the middle. Germline V gene data show CDR1 as SQVTM and CDR2 as ANQGSEA. The CDR3: CSVATDTEAFF. The CDR3, as DNA: TGCAGCGTTGCTACGGACACTGAAGCTTTCTTT.

This chain connects TRBV7-2 to TRBJ2-5; maybe TRBD2 (5 bases). Between the trimmed V and J ends, which lost 5 bases and 4 bases, there was a span of 29 bases. The CDR3 consists of 19 residues. The germline V gene has CDR1 SGHTA and CDR2 FQGNSA. CDR3 DNA sequence: TGTGCCAGCAGCCCTAGCTCTTTATCAGTCGGGCCTCAACGAGAGACCCAGTACTTC. Its translation is CASSPSSLSVGPQRETQYF.

The chain joins TRBV5-6 to TRBJ1-2; 8 positions match TRBD1. V lost 7 bases to trimming and J lost 8 bases; unmatched junction nucleotides: 10. Per germline, CDR1 SGHDT and CDR2 YYEEEE. The CDR3 consists of 13 residues. The CDR3 loop is CASCVQGALGYTF. The DNA of the CDR3 is TGTGCCAGCTGCGTTCAGGGGGCGCTCGGCTACACCTTC.

This sequence joins TRBV11-2 and TRBJ2-5; D is unresolved. Germline V CDR1 and CDR2: SGHAT, FQNNGV. V lost 2 bases, J lost 1 base, and 8 bases lay in between. This CDR3 has 14 residues. This CDR3 reads CASSLHGFQETQYF. Here the CDR3 DNA reads TGTGCCAGCAGCTTACACGGTTTCCAAGAGACCCAGTACTTC.

This chain uses TRBV6-1 with TRBJ2-3; TRBD1 matches at 9 bases. This CDR3 contains 12 residues. Germline assignment: CDR1 MNHNS and CDR2 SASEGT. V was clipped by 10 bases and J by 5 bases; unmatched bases: 4. In DNA, the CDR3 is TGTGCCACCCACAGGGGGCAAGATACGCAGTATTTT. Translated, it gives CATHRGQDTQYF.

V gene TRBV19 combines with J gene TRBJ1-1; the D is unclear. The CDR3 runs to 11 residues. The V and J ends lost 7 bases and 5 bases respectively, with 8 bases between them. CDR1 is LNHDA and CDR2 is SQIVND in the germline V gene (reference sequence). CDR3 protein: CASTRGTEAFF. The CDR3 DNA follows: TGTGCCAGTACCAGAGGAACTGAAGCTTTCTTT.

The rearrangement uses TRBV19 and TRBJ1-5; 10 nucleotides agree with TRBD1. The CDR3 loop spans 16 amino acids. Germline V gene data show CDR1 as LNHDA and CDR2 as SQIVND (reference sequence). Losses at the gene ends were 5 bases for V and 4 bases for J; bases not matched to a gene: 8. The CDR3 bases are TGTGCCAGTAGTGCCCGTCGACAGGGGGCAAATCAGCCCCAGCATTTT. It translates to CASSARRQGANQPQHF.

The gene calls are TRBV19 and TRBJ2-1, with 14 positions matching TRBD2. Germline-derived CDR1 and CDR2 are LNHDA and SQIVND (reference sequence). V shed 3 bases, J shed 8 bases, and the junction held 9 bases outside the gene matches. This CDR3 has 17 amino acids. The CDR3 reads CASSIPGLAGAWDEQFF. For the CDR3, the DNA is TGTGCCAGTAGTATCCCGGGACTAGCGGGAGCCTGGGATGAGCAGTTCTTC.